Below, 2 T cell receptor beta chains from the same sample are listed, as sequenced in a study of T cell responses to AZD1222 COVID-19 vaccine. Here immunoSEQ multiplex PCR was the method, and the copy in TCRdb shows in-frame clones only, minus some. This table holds around 150,000 clones, roughly 92% found once. Sequenced here: peripheral blood, sampled on day 0 of AZD1222 vaccination. The receptors shown here come from an adult in good health.

This chain joins TRBV5-6 and TRBJ2-5; 8 bases align to TRBD2. The CDR3 is made up of 15 amino acids. The junction had 10 bases not matched to a gene; V was cut back by 4 bases and J by 5 bases. CDR1 and CDR2 (germline): SGHDT, YYEEEE. The CDR3 DNA reads TGTGCCAGCAGCCCGCCGGGGGGGGCAGGGGAGACCCAGTACTTC. Residues: CASSPPGGAGETQYF.

The rearrangement links TRBV3-1 (or the pseudogene TRBV3-2) to TRBJ1-1, with D perhaps TRBD1 (6 bases). V lost 6 bases and J 4 bases, leaving 12 bases between the germline ends. Germline values: CDR1 LGHDT, CDR2 YNNKEL (reference sequence). CDR3 size: 13 residues. The CDR3 bases are TGTGCCAGCAGTCGTCGAGGGGGCACTGAAGCTTTCTTT. Its protein product is CASSRRGGTEAFF.